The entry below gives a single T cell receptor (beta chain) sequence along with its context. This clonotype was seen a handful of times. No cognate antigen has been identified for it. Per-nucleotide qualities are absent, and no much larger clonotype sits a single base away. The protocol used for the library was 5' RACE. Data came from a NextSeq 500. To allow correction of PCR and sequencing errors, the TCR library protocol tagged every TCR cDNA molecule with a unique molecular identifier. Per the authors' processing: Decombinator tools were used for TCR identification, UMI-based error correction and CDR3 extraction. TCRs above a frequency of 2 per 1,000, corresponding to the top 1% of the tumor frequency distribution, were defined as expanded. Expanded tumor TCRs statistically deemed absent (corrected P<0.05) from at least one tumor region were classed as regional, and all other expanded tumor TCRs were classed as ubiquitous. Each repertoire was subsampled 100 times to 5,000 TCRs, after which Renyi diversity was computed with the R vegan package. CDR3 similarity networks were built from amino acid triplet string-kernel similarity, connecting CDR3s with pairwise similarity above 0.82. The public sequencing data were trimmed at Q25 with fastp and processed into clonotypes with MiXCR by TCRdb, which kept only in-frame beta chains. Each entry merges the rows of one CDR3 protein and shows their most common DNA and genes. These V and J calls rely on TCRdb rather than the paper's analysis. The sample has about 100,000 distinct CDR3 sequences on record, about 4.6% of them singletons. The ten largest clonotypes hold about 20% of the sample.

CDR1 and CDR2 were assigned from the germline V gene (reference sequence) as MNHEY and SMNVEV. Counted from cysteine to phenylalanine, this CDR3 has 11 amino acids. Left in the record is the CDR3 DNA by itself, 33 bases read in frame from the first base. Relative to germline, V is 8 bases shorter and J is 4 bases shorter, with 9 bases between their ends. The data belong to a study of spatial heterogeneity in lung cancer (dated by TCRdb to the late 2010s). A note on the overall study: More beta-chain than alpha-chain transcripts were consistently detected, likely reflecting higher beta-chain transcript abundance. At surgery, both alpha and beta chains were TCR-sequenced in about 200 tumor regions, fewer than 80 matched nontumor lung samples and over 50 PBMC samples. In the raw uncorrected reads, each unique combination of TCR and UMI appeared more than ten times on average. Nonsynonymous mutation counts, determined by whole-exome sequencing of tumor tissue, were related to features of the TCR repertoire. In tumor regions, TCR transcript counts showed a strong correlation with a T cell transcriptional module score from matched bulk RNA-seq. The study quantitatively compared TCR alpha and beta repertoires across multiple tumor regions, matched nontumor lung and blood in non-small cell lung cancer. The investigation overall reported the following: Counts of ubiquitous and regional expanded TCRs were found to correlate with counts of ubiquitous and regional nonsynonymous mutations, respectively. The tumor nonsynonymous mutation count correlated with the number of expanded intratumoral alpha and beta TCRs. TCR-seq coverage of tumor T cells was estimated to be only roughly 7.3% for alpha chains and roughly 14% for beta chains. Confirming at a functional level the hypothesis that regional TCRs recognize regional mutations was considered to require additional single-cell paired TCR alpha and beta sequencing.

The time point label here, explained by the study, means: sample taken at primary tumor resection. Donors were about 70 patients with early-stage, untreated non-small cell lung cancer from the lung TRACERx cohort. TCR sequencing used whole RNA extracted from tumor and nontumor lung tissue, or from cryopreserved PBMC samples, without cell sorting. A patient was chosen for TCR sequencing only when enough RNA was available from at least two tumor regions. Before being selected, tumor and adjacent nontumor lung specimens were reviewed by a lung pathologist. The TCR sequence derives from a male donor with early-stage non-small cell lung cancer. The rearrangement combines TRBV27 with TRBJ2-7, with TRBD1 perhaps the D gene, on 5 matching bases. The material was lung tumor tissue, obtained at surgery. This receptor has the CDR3 CASGAGYEQYF. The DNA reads TGTGCCAGCGGGGCCGGGTACGAGCAGTACTTC.